This passage covers 29 T cell receptor beta chains from one sample sequenced in a study of cytomegalovirus exposure and HLA in healthy donors. Primers for the PCR totalled 60 Vbeta and 13 Jbeta. The table came from immunoSEQ multiplex PCR; TCRdb's copy has only in-frame clones and leaves some out. Among roughly 160,000 clones, over 70% were seen once, and the ten largest hold 2.5% to 3.5%. The source material was PBMCs. These receptors were obtained from a woman aged 50 to 60 in good health and CMV-seropositive.

In its sample, this clone was seen once. V gene TRBV9 combines with J gene TRBJ2-5; D is undetermined. The J call is doubtful: the DNA matches TRBJ2-7 better. CDR1 SGDLS and CDR2 YYNGEE come from the germline V gene. This CDR3 region has 15 residues. The CDR3 loop is CASSVAGSSSHEQYF. In DNA form, the CDR3 reads TGTGCCAGCAGCGTAGCCGGGTCCTCTTCCCACGAGCAGTACTTC.

V is TRBV29-1 and J is TRBJ2-3; TRBD2 agrees at 16 bases. J gave up 4 bases and V 6 bases, and 4 bases lay outside the gene matches. CDR3 size: 15 residues. Germline CDR1 is SQVTM and CDR2 is ANQGSEA. CDR3 bases: TGCAGCGTCGTGGGACTAGCGGGAGGGGCAGATACGCAGTATTTT. Translating gives CSVVGLAGGADTQYF.

The V and J genes are TRBV13 and TRBJ2-1; 11 positions agree with TRBD2. The CDR3 has 16 amino acids. V dropped 5 bases and J dropped 7; count of bases not matched to a gene: 10. CDR1 PRHDT and CDR2 FYEKMQ come from the germline V gene (reference sequence). The CDR3 bases are TGTGCCAGCAGCCTTTGGCTAGCGGGGGGAGAAAATGAGCAGTTCTTC. It specifies CASSLWLAGGENEQFF.

This chain connects TRBV30 to TRBJ1-5; TRBD1 matches 7 bases. This CDR3 region has 13 residues. Germline V CDR1 and CDR2: GTSNPN, SVGIG (reference sequence). Trimming cost V 5 bases and J 4 bases; bases outside gene matches: 5. CDR3 sequence (DNA): TGTGCCTGGGCCGACAGGGAGAATCAGCCCCAGCATTTT. It translates to CAWADRENQPQHF.

The J gene is TRBJ1-4, the V gene TRBV30; tentative D call: TRBD1 (6 bases). This CDR3 comprises 15 residues. The germline CDR1 and CDR2 sequences are GTSNPN and SVGIG (reference sequence). The V gene lost 2 bases and the J gene lost 6 bases, with 16 bases spanning the gap. CDR3 in amino acids: CAWSPRGGLYEKLFF. The DNA for the CDR3 is TGTGCCTGGAGTCCCCGGGGGGGGCTTTATGAAAAACTGTTTTTT.

The rearrangement uses TRBV7-9 and TRBJ2-5, with TRBD2 matching over 11 bases. The CDR3 has 15 residues. The ends lost 6 bases at V and 4 bases at J; junction bases unmatched: 7. Germline V gene data show CDR1 as SEHNR and CDR2 as FQNEAQ (reference sequence). The DNA for the CDR3 is TGTGCCAGCAGATCACTAGCGGGGGAGGTAGAGACCCAGTACTTC. It codes for CASRSLAGEVETQYF. The full variable domain, completed using reference TRBV7-9 and TRBJ2-5, is DTGVSQNPRHKITKRGQNVTFRCDPISEHNRLYWYRQTLGQGPEFLTYFQNEAQLEKSRLLSDRFSAERPKGSFSTLEIQRTEQGDSAMYLCASRSLAGEVETQYFGPGTRLLVL.

This clone was recorded only once. The chain uses TRBV19 and TRBJ1-4, with 10 positions matching TRBD1. With 10 bases clipped from V and 5 bases from J, the junction kept 10 bases outside the gene matches. The CDR3 spans 15 residues. From germline, CDR1 is LNHDA and CDR2 SQIVND (reference sequence). CDR3 sequence (DNA): TGTGCCATCCCCGGGACAGGGGCGACGAATGAAAAACTGTTTTTT. It encodes CAIPGTGATNEKLFF. The complete variable domain, with remaining parts taken from reference TRBV19 and TRBJ1-4, reads DGGITQSPKYLFRKEGQNVTLSCEQNLNHDAMYWYRQDPGQGLRLIYYSQIVNDFQKGDIAEGYSVSREKKESFPLTVTSAQKNPTAFYLCAIPGTGATNEKLFFGSGTQLSVL.

The V call is TRBV6-6, the J call TRBJ2-3; TRBD2 matches at 7 bases. The CDR3 runs to 13 residues. The V and J ends lost 4 bases and 4 bases, in that order; junction bases with no gene match: 2. Germline CDR1 reads MNHNY; CDR2 reads SVGAGI (reference sequence). In DNA form, the CDR3 reads TGTGCCAGCAGTTCTGGGGGGGCAGATACGCAGTATTTT. It specifies CASSSGGADTQYF.

This clone showed up just a few times. This sequence joins TRBV6-4 and TRBJ2-3; possibly TRBD2 for D (5 bases). This CDR3 has 14 residues. With 2 bases removed from V and 1 base from J, the gap between germline ends came to 7 bases. The germline CDR1 and CDR2 sequences are MRHNA and SNTAGT. This CDR3 reads CASSDEGGTDTQYF. The CDR3 DNA sequence: TGTGCCAGCAGTGACGAGGGAGGCACAGATACGCAGTATTTT.

Comment on this clone: The junction and the germline gene differ at one end; a read error may be behind it. The CDR3 DNA is TGTGCCATCAGTGAACAGGGCAACAATGAGCAGTTCTTC. Encoded protein: CAISEQGNNEQFF. The chain recombines TRBV2 with TRBJ2-1, with D possibly TRBD1 on 6 matching bases. Germline lookup yields CDR1 SNHLY and CDR2 FYNNEI. CDR3 size: 13 residues.

CDR3 coding DNA: TGTGCCATCAGTGAAGGAGCGGGGGGTGTCTCCTACAATGAGCAGTTCTTC. Its protein product is CAISEGAGGVSYNEQFF. The genes are TRBV10-3 and TRBJ2-1, with 9 bases identical to TRBD2. The CDR3 contains 17 residues. Germline V gives CDR1 ENHRY, CDR2 SYGVKD. With 3 bases clipped from V and 0 bases from J, the junction kept 6 bases outside the gene matches.

The chain recombines TRBV7-3 with TRBJ2-7; 7 bases align to TRBD1. Germline V gene data show CDR1 as SGHTA and CDR2 as FQGTGA. The CDR3 is made up of 14 amino acids. V lost 6 bases and J lost 2; bases outside the gene matches: 7. CDR3: CASRGPGQTYEQYF. Written as DNA, the CDR3 is TGTGCCAGCAGGGGGCCGGGACAGACCTACGAGCAGTACTTC.

The rearrangement uses TRBV18 and TRBJ1-1; D gene unclear. The CDR3 covers 14 residues. V was trimmed by 2 bases and J by 1 base, leaving 8 bases between them. Germline V lookup: CDR1 KGHSH, CDR2 LQKENI. The CDR3: CASSPAVANTEAFF. The CDR3 coding sequence is TGTGCCAGCTCACCAGCAGTGGCGAACACTGAAGCTTTCTTT. Filled out from reference TRBV18 and TRBJ1-1, the complete variable domain reads NAGVMQNPRHLVRRRGQEARLRCSPMKGHSHVYWYRQLPEEGLKFMVYLQKENIIDESGMPKERFSAEFPKEGPSILRIQQVVRGDSAAYFCASSPAVANTEAFFGQGTRLTVV.

This chain joins TRBV21-1 and TRBJ2-7; the table names TRBD1, a call not compared with the DNA. TRBV21-1 is a pseudogene segment. This CDR3 region has 18 residues. The CDR3 DNA follows: TGTGCCAGCAGCAAGGTTTCCGCATGCACCGCAGGCCCCTACGAGCAGTACTTC. The encoded protein is CASSKVSACTAGPYEQYF.

The rearrangement links TRBV28 to TRBJ1-4; D perhaps matches TRBD1 (6 bases). CDR3 size: 16 residues. Germline loops: CDR1 MDHEN, CDR2 SYDVKM. V was clipped by 1 base and J by 6 bases, with 15 bases between them. In DNA, the CDR3 is TGTGCCAGCAGTTTATCCCTAGGGGCAGGGGATGAAAAACTGTTTTTT. Translating gives CASSLSLGAGDEKLFF.

The V and J genes are TRBV5-1 and TRBJ1-1; D perhaps matches TRBD1 (6 bases). CDR3 size: 17 residues. Germline CDR1 is SGHRS and CDR2 is YFSETQ. Trimming removed 1 base from V and 1 base from J, with 17 bases in between. The CDR3 sequence is CASSLTIRGHPNTEAFF. The DNA of the CDR3 is TGCGCCAGCAGCTTGACCATCCGGGGACACCCGAACACTGAAGCTTTCTTT.

The chain is built from TRBV5-1 and TRBJ1-1; the match to TRBD1 covers 8 bases. The germline CDR1 and CDR2 sequences are SGHRS and YFSETQ. Trimming took 0 bases from V and 5 from J; bases not matched to a gene: 6. The CDR3 totals 15 residues. The CDR3 nucleotides are TGCGCCAGCAGCTTGGGACAGGGGACGGGGACTGAAGCTTTCTTT. It specifies CASSLGQGTGTEAFF.

The chain is built from TRBV5-6 and TRBJ1-5; no reliable D call. Trimming shortened V by 0 bases and J by 0 bases, and 7 bases separated the two germline ends. The CDR3 loop spans 15 amino acids. Germline values: CDR1 SGHDT, CDR2 YYEEEE. CDR3 sequence reads: CASSLGPNSNQPQHF. CDR3 DNA: TGTGCCAGCAGCTTGGGGCCGAATAGCAATCAGCCCCAGCATTTT.

To note about this clone: Other DNA sequences of this sample code for an identical CDR3. The chain recombines TRBV9 with TRBJ2-1, with a weak D call TRBD2 (5 bases). Germline loops: CDR1 SGDLS, CDR2 YYNGEE. Trimming took off 0 bases at V and 0 bases at J, with 10 bases between the two ends. This CDR3 contains 16 residues. CDR3 in amino acids: CASSVDPGSSYNEQFF. In nucleotides, the CDR3 is TGTGCCAGCAGCGTAGATCCGGGAAGCTCCTACAATGAGCAGTTCTTC.

The rearrangement links TRBV21-1 to TRBJ1-1. TRBV21-1 represents a pseudogene. The CDR3 contains 13 residues. In nucleotides, the CDR3 is TGTGCCAGCGGCCTAGCTCAGTGGGCTGAAGCTTTCTTT. This gives the protein CASGLAQWAEAFF.

A few counts support this clone. The chain has TRBV19 and TRBJ2-3; unclear D gene. Germline V lookup: CDR1 LNHDA, CDR2 SQIVND (reference sequence). This CDR3 is built from 17 residues. V was shortened by 0 bases and J by 7 bases, with 20 bases between the two germline ends. CDR3 nucleotide sequence: TGTGCCAGTAGTATAGATGGGCCTCGAAGCCCACCGAATACGCAGTATTTT. This gives the protein CASSIDGPRSPPNTQYF.

V usage is TRBV7-6 and J usage is TRBJ2-7; no reliable D call. V was pared by 1 base and J by 1 base, with 11 bases between. Germline V gives CDR1 SGHVS, CDR2 FNYEAQ. The CDR3 runs to 15 residues. The DNA for the CDR3 is TGTGCCAGCAGCTTAGTGGGTAGCCTTTCCTACGAGCAGTACTTC. Translating it yields CASSLVGSLSYEQYF.

The table lists this clone with a count of one. This chain joins TRBV27 and TRBJ2-1; TRBD2 agrees at 7 bases. Looked up from germline, CDR1 is MNHEY and CDR2 is SMNVEV (reference sequence). Losses at the gene ends were 6 bases for V and 4 bases for J; bases not matched to a gene: 9. CDR3 length: 15 amino acids. CDR3 sequence reads: CASRLGAGAYNEQFF. CDR3 nucleotide sequence: TGTGCCAGCAGACTTGGGGCGGGAGCTTACAATGAGCAGTTCTTC.

The rearrangement links TRBV29-1 to TRBJ2-3; 9 positions match TRBD1. The ends lost 6 bases at V and 0 bases at J; junction bases unmatched: 10. Germline loops: CDR1 SQVTM, CDR2 ANQGSEA. The CDR3 is 16 residues long. In DNA form, the CDR3 reads TGCAGCGTCGCGATATATGGACAGGGGAGCACAGATACGCAGTATTTT. It translates to CSVAIYGQGSTDTQYF.

V and J are TRBV27 and TRBJ1-6; D unresolved. The ends were cut back, 7 bases at V and 7 bases at J, with 14 bases in the middle. Germline CDR1 MNHEY, CDR2 SMNVEV (reference sequence). CDR3 length equals 14 residues. In nucleotides, the CDR3 is TGTGCCAGCAAGTGGAGGTCTGAGAATTCACCCCTCCACTTT. This gives the protein CASKWRSENSPLHF.

CDR3 sequence (DNA): TGTGCCTGGCTGATCGCGAGTAACACTGAAGCTTTCTTT. It translates to CAWLIASNTEAFF. This chain joins TRBV30 and TRBJ1-1; D gene uncertain. Germline V lookup: CDR1 GTSNPN, CDR2 SVGIG (reference sequence). The CDR3 sequence is 13 residues long. V lost 5 bases and J lost 2, with 12 bases in between.

The chain links TRBV7-2 to TRBJ2-6; 8 positions agree with TRBD2. The CDR3 sequence is 19 residues long. V lost 3 bases to trimming and J lost 0 bases; unmatched junction nucleotides: 10. The germline gives CDR1 SGHTA, CDR2 FQGNSA. This CDR3 is CASSLKLLAVSSGANVLTF. The CDR3 nucleotides are TGTGCCAGCAGCTTGAAGTTACTAGCGGTTAGCTCTGGGGCCAACGTCCTGACTTTC.

This clone was picked up a small number of times. The J gene is TRBJ2-5, the V gene TRBV11-3; no firm D call. With the DNA end fitting TRBJ2-7 better, the J assignment may be wrong. Germline loops: CDR1 SGHNT, CDR2 YENEEA. The CDR3 totals 14 residues. This CDR3 is CASSLVSGSYEQYF. The CDR3 DNA follows: TGTGCCAGCAGCTTAGTCTCAGGTTCTTACGAGCAGTACTTC.

The rearrangement joins TRBV7-9 to TRBJ1-1, with a possible D match to TRBD1 (5 bases). Per the germline V gene, CDR1 is SEHNR and CDR2 is FQNEAQ (reference sequence). This CDR3 is 15 amino acids long. V shed 2 bases and J shed 4 bases, with 14 bases lying between them. In DNA, the CDR3 is TGTGCCAGCAGCTTAAGCGGGCAGGGTGGCACTGAAGCTTTCTTT. Protein: CASSLSGQGGTEAFF. The entire variable domain, with the rest obtained from reference TRBV7-9 and TRBJ1-1, is as follows: DTGVSQNPRHKITKRGQNVTFRCDPISEHNRLYWYRQTLGQGPEFLTYFQNEAQLEKSRLLSDRFSAERPKGSFSTLEIQRTEQGDSAMYLCASSLSGQGGTEAFFGQGTRLTVV.